This TCR beta chain was identified during a study of human T cells and chemical hapten exposure. Study as a whole: Patches that contained 0.01% DPC were applied to the upper back and read at 6 days. Study-wide results and limits: DPC sensitization left the count of TCRs above 1 in 1000 unchanged.

MiXCR, applied by TCRdb to the RACE reads, yields one record per CDR3 protein. The table has about 110,000 distinct CDR3 sequences, about a tenth seen once; the top ten hold 3% to 3.5%. CDR1 and CDR2 from the germline V gene are SGHRS and YFSETQ. V dropped 0 bases and J dropped 5; count of bases not matched to a gene: 2. The CDR3 is 14 residues long. Described time point: patch test 2, 6 weeks after DPC sensitization. Treatment here: therapeutic diphenylcyclopropenone sensitization with weekly scalp DPC. The drawing of blood occurred before each patch test was applied. The sample holds many counts of this clonotype. The antigen is unknown.

The V gene is TRBV5-1, the J gene TRBJ2-5; TRBD2 aligns across 9 bases. The clonotype originates from a woman in her thirties or forties with alopecia areata. Some clones in this sample may be carry-over from other donors' samples. Here the sequenced sample was whole blood, taken in connection with sensitization to the hapten diphenylcyclopropenone (DPC). The CDR3 spells CASSLASGDETQYF. DNA for the CDR3: TGCGCCAGCAGCTTGGCTAGCGGGGATGAGACCCAGTACTTC.